This T cell receptor (beta chain) is from a study of T cell changes during pregnancy in multiple sclerosis. Data came from immunoSEQ multiplex PCR; TCRdb stores just in-frame clones and leaves some out. The table shows fewer than 25,000 clones, with more than 75% occurring only once. Sequencing was performed on CD8+ T cells from peripheral blood mononuclear cells, taken in the third trimester of pregnancy. The clonotype comes from a female donor in good health, enrolled as a control in a pregnancy study.

CDR3 bases: TGTGCCAGCAGACAGGGAACGGGCTACACCTTC. It encodes CASRQGTGYTF. The chain is built from TRBV9 and TRBJ1-2; perhaps TRBD1 as D (6 bases). Trimming took off 5 bases at V and 8 bases at J, with 10 bases between the two ends. CDR1 is SGDLS and CDR2 is YYNGEE in the germline V gene. This CDR3 has 11 residues.